Each of the 27 T cell receptor beta chains below was sequenced from the same sample in a study of T cell responses to AZD1222 COVID-19 vaccine. TCRdb's copy holds only in-frame clones and misses some; the assay was immunoSEQ multiplex PCR. The sample holds more than 150,000 clones, 85% to 95% seen once. Sequencing was performed on peripheral blood, taken on day 0 of AZD1222 vaccination. The receptors stem from an adult in good health.

This clone came up a few times. This rearrangement joins TRBV10-3 to TRBJ1-2, with 8 positions matching TRBD1. Germline CDR1 and CDR2: ENHRY and SYGVKD. This CDR3 is built from 14 residues. V trimming: 2 bases; J trimming: 4 bases; junction bases outside the gene matches: 3. The CDR3 region is CAISEPDRAYGYTF. As DNA, the CDR3 is TGTGCCATCAGTGAGCCGGACAGGGCCTATGGCTACACCTTC.

The genes are TRBV18 and TRBJ2-7; 14 bases align to TRBD2. In germline, CDR1 is KGHSH, CDR2 LQKENI. The CDR3 length is 18 residues. V trimming: 1 base; J trimming: 7 bases; junction bases outside the gene matches: 12. CDR3 DNA sequence: TGTGCCAGCTCACCACGTCCCAGGGGGACTAGCGGGAGACAGGAGCAGTACTTC. It translates to CASSPRPRGTSGRQEQYF.

The V and J genes are TRBV6-2 or TRBV6-3 and TRBJ1-1; D gene uncertain. V dropped 4 bases and J dropped 1 base, with 1 base sitting between them. Germline loops: CDR1 MNHEY, CDR2 SVGEGT. The CDR3 covers 11 residues. In DNA, the CDR3 is TGTGCCAGCAGTTGGAACACTGAAGCTTTCTTT. Its translation is CASSWNTEAFF.

This clone was counted once. The rearrangement uses TRBV24-1 and TRBJ1-5, with D possibly being TRBD1 (6 bases). Trimming pared 5 bases from V and 1 base from J, leaving 20 bases between. CDR1 and CDR2 from the germline V gene are KGHDR and SFDVKD. The length of the CDR3 is 18 residues. The chain's CDR3 is CATSGSGVRGGSNQPQHF. The CDR3 region has the DNA TGTGCCACCAGTGGTTCTGGGGTGAGAGGGGGAAGCAATCAGCCCCAGCATTTT.

The genes are TRBV4-2 and TRBJ1-1; D possibly corresponds to TRBD1 (6 bases). The germline CDR1 and CDR2 sequences are LGHNA and YNFKEQ. The CDR3 consists of 14 residues. Trimming took 0 bases from V and 8 from J, leaving 13 bases between them. This CDR3 reads CASSQEGGRGEAFF. In nucleotides, the CDR3 is TGTGCCAGCAGCCAAGAGGGAGGCAGGGGAGAAGCTTTCTTT.

This chain connects TRBV7-2 to TRBJ2-1; 7 bases are a match to TRBD2. V dropped 4 bases and J dropped 10; count of bases not matched to a gene: 7. CDR3 length: 13 residues. The V gene's germline CDR1 is SGHTA and CDR2 FQGNSA. The CDR3 DNA sequence: TGTGCCAGCAGCTCCCGGGGACTATGGGAGCAGTTCTTC. It encodes CASSSRGLWEQFF.

The J gene is TRBJ1-5, the V gene TRBV28; D is possibly TRBD1 (5 bases). In germline, CDR1 is MDHEN, CDR2 SYDVKM. This CDR3 has 14 residues. V dropped 9 bases and J dropped 0 bases, with 12 bases sitting between them. The CDR3 coding sequence is TGTGCCAGTTCAACAGGAGATAGCAATCAGCCCCAGCATTTT. Translating gives CASSTGDSNQPQHF.

The chain links TRBV27 to TRBJ2-7; D gene ambiguous. Germline CDR1 MNHEY, CDR2 SMNVEV (reference sequence). The CDR3 has 13 residues. Trimming shortened V by 2 bases and J by 2 bases, and 7 bases separated the two germline ends. CDR3 sequence: CASSLQRAYEQYF. DNA for the CDR3: TGTGCCAGCAGTTTACAGCGAGCCTACGAGCAGTACTTC.

V and J are TRBV28 and TRBJ2-2; TRBD1 might be the D (6 bases). This CDR3 is 17 amino acids long. Trimming left V 4 bases short and J 3 bases short, with 18 bases between. Germline V gene data show CDR1 as MDHEN and CDR2 as SYDVKM. The CDR3 loop is CASSSSTRDIHTGELFF. The CDR3 DNA is TGTGCCAGCAGTTCCTCCACCCGGGACATTCACACCGGGGAGCTGTTTTTT.

This chain uses TRBV4-1 with TRBJ1-1; D is ambiguous. With 2 bases removed from V and 5 bases from J, the gap between germline ends came to 18 bases. CDR1 and CDR2 (germline): MGHRA, YSYEKL. The CDR3 is made up of 16 amino acids. The CDR3 DNA sequence: TGCGCCAGCAGCCAAACGCCGGCCTCCGGGCGGACTGAAGCTTTCTTT. This gives the protein CASSQTPASGRTEAFF.

The CDR3 coding sequence is TGTGCCAGCACCCTGGGGGACAATGAGCAGTTCTTC. Translation gives CASTLGDNEQFF. V gene TRBV6-5 combines with J gene TRBJ2-1; the D call may be TRBD1 or TRBD2 (5 bases each). Trimming took off 7 bases at V and 5 bases at J, with 9 bases between the two ends. The CDR3 covers 12 residues. Germline CDR1 and CDR2: MNHEY and SVGAGI.

The chain combines TRBV11-2 with TRBJ2-7; 9 bases agree with TRBD1. Germline values: CDR1 SGHAT, CDR2 FQNNGV. With 5 bases clipped from V and 2 bases from J, the junction kept 4 bases outside the gene matches. The CDR3 runs to 14 residues. In DNA form, the CDR3 reads TGTGCCAGCAGCCCCCGGGACAGGGCCTACGAGCAGTACGTC. Its protein is CASSPRDRAYEQYV.

In this sample, this clone turned up once. The chain has TRBV24-1 and TRBJ2-5; 10 nucleotides match TRBD2. Trimming cost V 1 base and J 5 bases; bases outside gene matches: 6. Germline loops: CDR1 KGHDR, CDR2 SFDVKD. The CDR3 contains 16 residues. The chain's CDR3 is CATSDFIQREGETQYF. CDR3 bases: TGTGCCACCAGTGATTTCATCCAGCGGGAGGGGGAGACCCAGTACTTC.

The chain joins TRBV2 to TRBJ1-1, with TRBD1 identical over 10 bases. Germline assignment: CDR1 SNHLY and CDR2 FYNNEI. This CDR3 spans 14 amino acids. V shed 3 bases and J 4 bases; nucleotides not matched to a gene: 2. The CDR3: CASSDRTGGTEAFF. The CDR3 nucleotides read TGTGCCAGCAGTGATAGGACAGGGGGCACTGAAGCTTTCTTT.

Only one count was recorded for this clone. The rearrangement joins TRBV6-1 to TRBJ2-5; TRBD2 matches 12 bases. The CDR3 contains 15 residues. Unmatched junction bases numbered 4, after V lost 3 bases and J lost 5 bases. Germline V gene lookup returns CDR1 MNHNS and CDR2 SASEGT. This CDR3 is CASSEGTSGLETQYF. The CDR3 bases are TGTGCCAGCAGTGAGGGGACTAGCGGGCTGGAGACCCAGTACTTC.

The gene calls are TRBV6-4 and TRBJ2-7; D might be TRBD1 (6 bases). This CDR3 comprises 14 residues. Germline V CDR1 and CDR2: MRHNA, SNTAGT. Trimming removed 6 bases from V and 9 bases from J, with 21 bases in between. The CDR3 is CASRPGQTLRGQYV. The CDR3 nucleotides read TGTGCCAGCAGGCCTGGACAGACCTTACGAGGGCAGTACGTC.

V usage is TRBV13 and J usage is TRBJ1-2; D not certain. CDR1 is PRHDT and CDR2 is FYEKMQ in the germline V gene (reference sequence). The CDR3 contains 13 residues. V dropped 5 bases and J dropped 6 bases, with 13 bases sitting between them. The chain's CDR3 is CASSPPRVNGYTF. For the CDR3, the DNA is TGTGCCAGCAGCCCTCCTCGGGTAAATGGCTACACCTTC.

The CDR3 DNA reads TGTGCCTGGAGTCACACCGGGACAGGGGGCAGGGAGACCCAGTACTTC. This codes for CAWSHTGTGGRETQYF. V usage is TRBV30 and J usage is TRBJ2-5; 12 bases are a match to TRBD1. Germline CDR1 reads GTSNPN; CDR2 reads SVGIG (reference sequence). Germline trimming cut 2 bases from V and 5 bases from J; bases unmatched to any gene: 9. The CDR3 totals 16 residues.

The chain carries TRBV27 and TRBJ1-6; 7 nucleotides match TRBD1. Trimming cost V 4 bases and J 6 bases; bases outside gene matches: 3. The CDR3 runs to 14 residues. The V gene's germline CDR1 is MNHEY and CDR2 SMNVEV (reference sequence). The CDR3 DNA reads as TGTGCCAGCAGTTCCCGGGACAGTAATTCACCCCTCCACTTT. Amino acids: CASSSRDSNSPLHF.

The chain is built from TRBV2 and TRBJ1-1; D uncertain. V lost 5 bases and J 1 base, leaving 8 bases between the germline ends. In germline, CDR1 is SNHLY, CDR2 FYNNEI. The length of the CDR3 is 13 residues. CDR3 sequence (DNA): TGTGCCAGCAGTTTGAAGAGGAACACTGAAGCTTTCTTT. This codes for CASSLKRNTEAFF.

The rearrangement links TRBV13 to TRBJ1-2; D is undetermined. V lost 5 bases and J 4 bases, leaving 14 bases between the germline ends. CDR1 and CDR2 (germline): PRHDT, FYEKMQ (reference sequence). CDR3 length equals 14 residues. Here the CDR3 reads CASSPEIRSYGYTF. The CDR3 coding sequence is TGTGCCAGCAGCCCAGAGATACGCAGCTATGGCTACACCTTC.

The CDR3 protein is CASSLPDNSYEQYF. The CDR3 nucleotides read TGTGCCAGCAGCTTACCCGACAACTCCTACGAGCAGTACTTC. The chain carries TRBV11-2 and TRBJ2-7, with D unresolved. CDR1 SGHAT and CDR2 FQNNGV come from the germline V gene. The CDR3 spans 14 residues. V gave up 2 bases and J gave up 0 bases, with 8 bases separating them. Full variable domain (outside the CDR3, taken from reference TRBV11-2 and TRBJ2-7): EAGVAQSPRYKIIEKRQSVAFWCNPISGHATLYWYQQILGQGPKLLIQFQNNGVVDDSQLPKDRFSAERLKGVDSTLKIQPAKLEDSAVYLCASSLPDNSYEQYFGPGTRLTVT.

The chain joins TRBV7-9 to TRBJ2-2; D possibly corresponds to TRBD1 (6 bases). Trimming shortened V by 3 bases and J by 1 base, and 9 bases separated the two germline ends. The CDR3 has 15 amino acids. The germline gives CDR1 SEHNR, CDR2 FQNEAQ (reference sequence). DNA of the CDR3: TGTGCCAGCAGCTTTCCACAGGGGAACACCGGGGAGCTGTTTTTT. It codes for CASSFPQGNTGELFF.

The chain links TRBV2 to TRBJ2-7; D not certain. The V end lost 7 bases, the J end lost 6 bases, and 13 bases lay between the germline ends. This CDR3 has 12 residues. Germline V gives CDR1 SNHLY, CDR2 FYNNEI. CDR3 loop: CASIPYEGEQYF. For the CDR3, the DNA is TGTGCCAGCATCCCCTACGAAGGCGAGCAGTACTTC.

The V call is TRBV9, the J call TRBJ2-1, with D perhaps assigned TRBD1 or TRBD2 (7 bases each). V lost 0 bases, J lost 2 bases, and 15 bases lay in between. The CDR3 extends over 17 amino acids. Germline V gene sequence: CDR1 SGDLS, CDR2 YYNGEE. In DNA form, the CDR3 reads TGTGCCAGCAGCGTAGATAAACAGGGGAGGGCCTACAATGAGCAGTTCTTC. Its protein is CASSVDKQGRAYNEQFF.

CDR3 nucleotide sequence: TGTGCCAGCAGTTACTCCCCTGAACCCTCTGAGACCCAGTACTTC. It is translated as CASSYSPEPSETQYF. The chain combines TRBV6-6 with TRBJ2-5; D is unclear. Between the trimmed V and J ends, which lost 0 bases and 5 bases, there was a span of 13 bases. This CDR3 has 15 residues. Germline loops: CDR1 MNHNY, CDR2 SVGAGI (reference sequence).

V is TRBV4-1 and J is TRBJ1-5, with D tentatively TRBD1 (5 bases). The V gene lost 6 bases and the J gene lost 2 bases, with 14 bases spanning the gap. The CDR3 is 15 residues long. Looked up from germline, CDR1 is MGHRA and CDR2 is YSYEKL. This CDR3 is CASSLRDLGNQPQHF. The CDR3 DNA reads as TGCGCCAGCAGTCTTCGGGACTTGGGCAATCAGCCCCAGCATTTT.